A single sample gave rise to the 11 T cell receptor beta chains below, sequenced in a study of blood T cell repertoires in COVID-19. The protocol was immunoSEQ multiplex PCR, while the TCRdb copy is restricted to in-frame clones and leaves out a portion. Among under 300,000 clones listed, approximately 79% were seen once. The source material was peripheral blood. Source of these receptors: a woman aged 40 to 50 with active or convalescent COVID-19.

This chain links TRBV29-1 with TRBJ1-1; D is unresolved. Between the trimmed V and J ends, which lost 0 bases and 1 base, there was a span of 3 bases. Germline V gene data show CDR1 as SQVTM and CDR2 as ANQGSEA. The length of the CDR3 is 12 residues. The CDR3 DNA sequence: TGCAGCGTTGAAGAGGCGAACACTGAAGCTTTCTTT. Translated, it gives CSVEEANTEAFF.

The rearrangement links TRBV5-1 to TRBJ1-1; TRBD1 might be the D (5 bases). Per germline, CDR1 SGHRS and CDR2 YFSETQ. The V end was cut by 5 bases, the J end by 0 bases, with 14 bases between. The CDR3 is 15 residues long. The CDR3 protein is CASRSVQVMNTEAFF. The CDR3 DNA follows: TGCGCCAGCAGATCGGTACAGGTCATGAACACTGAAGCTTTCTTT.

The chain joins TRBV6-5 to TRBJ1-1; maybe TRBD1 (6 bases). Germline values: CDR1 MNHEY, CDR2 SVGAGI. The CDR3 contains 14 residues. V was pared by 6 bases and J by 10 bases, with 21 bases between. The CDR3 sequence: CASRVRQAVRGAFF. The CDR3 nucleotides read TGTGCCAGCAGAGTGAGACAGGCCGTAAGGGGAGCTTTCTTT.

J is TRBJ2-1 and V is TRBV4-1, with D perhaps matching TRBD2 (5 bases). Trimming took 0 bases from V and 8 from J, leaving 14 bases between them. This CDR3 spans 15 amino acids. The germline V gene encodes CDR1 MGHRA and CDR2 YSYEKL. The DNA for the CDR3 is TGCGCCAGCAGCCAAGAGAGGCTCCTGAGGGATGAGCAGTTCTTC. Translating it yields CASSQERLLRDEQFF.

This clone was detected ten times or more. V gene TRBV5-6 combines with J gene TRBJ1-2, with 11 nucleotides matching TRBD1. This CDR3 has 14 amino acids. Trimming cost V 3 bases and J 4 bases; bases outside gene matches: 2. Germline CDR1 and CDR2: SGHDT and YYEEEE. CDR3 DNA sequence: TGTGCCAGCAGCTGGGGACAGGGGGGCTATGGCTACACCTTC. Its protein is CASSWGQGGYGYTF.

The chain couples TRBV6-1 to TRBJ1-6; D ambiguous. Germline V gene data show CDR1 as MNHNS and CDR2 as SASEGT. The CDR3 sequence is 14 residues long. The V end lost 3 bases, the J end lost 3 bases, and 6 bases lay between the germline ends. The CDR3 is CASSEAVYNSPLHF. As DNA, the CDR3 is TGTGCCAGCAGTGAGGCGGTCTATAATTCACCCCTCCACTTT.

This clone was recorded many times. The chain couples TRBV27 to TRBJ1-6; maybe TRBD1 (5 bases). The CDR3 has 16 residues. Germline CDR1 MNHEY, CDR2 SMNVEV (reference sequence). V lost 5 bases, J lost 7 bases, and 18 bases lay in between. The CDR3 DNA follows: TGTGCCAGCAGTAGACTGTCTGTCAGGGCCAATTCACCCCTCCACTTT. Its translation is CASSRLSVRANSPLHF.

The V gene is TRBV19, the J gene TRBJ1-1; 9 bases are a match to TRBD1. This CDR3 is built from 13 residues. V lost 6 bases to trimming and J lost 3 bases; unmatched junction nucleotides: 2. The V gene's germline CDR1 is LNHDA and CDR2 SQIVND (reference sequence). The CDR3 region has the DNA TGTGCCAGTAGCCGGGACAGGGACACTGAAGCTTTCTTT. It codes for CASSRDRDTEAFF.

The rearrangement links TRBV5-1 to TRBJ1-5; D is undetermined. Germline loops: CDR1 SGHRS, CDR2 YFSETQ. There are 14 residues in the CDR3. V lost 0 bases and J lost 5, with 9 bases in between. CDR3 in amino acids: CASSLGSGDQPQHF. The CDR3, as DNA: TGCGCCAGCAGCTTGGGGTCAGGCGATCAGCCCCAGCATTTT.

The chain links TRBV28 to TRBJ1-2, with D perhaps matching TRBD1 (6 bases). This CDR3 has 13 amino acids. The V gene's germline CDR1 is MDHEN and CDR2 SYDVKM. V gave up 9 bases and J gave up 7 bases, with 18 bases separating them. DNA of the CDR3: TGTGCCAGTCGAAAACAGGGTTTTGGTGGCTACACCTTC. This codes for CASRKQGFGGYTF.

V is TRBV9 and J is TRBJ1-1; 9 bases align to TRBD1. The CDR3 extends over 15 amino acids. Germline values: CDR1 SGDLS, CDR2 YYNGEE. The trim removed 3 bases at V and 5 bases at J, leaving 8 bases unmatched. CDR3 sequence: CASSASGTGSTEAFF. CDR3 DNA sequence: TGTGCCAGCAGCGCCTCCGGGACAGGGAGTACTGAAGCTTTCTTT.